This T cell receptor (beta chain) appears in the sequencing data of a study of shared clonotypes between healthy human individuals. Study-wide context: Researchers assigned three CD4 naive, three CD4 memory, two CD8 naive and one CD8 memory plate to each donor.

The table came from immunoSEQ multiplex PCR; TCRdb's copy has only in-frame clones and leaves some out. The data show over 850,000 clones, about 84% seen once. Germline V gives CDR1 KGHSH, CDR2 LQKENI. V lost 6 bases to trimming and J lost 5 bases; unmatched junction nucleotides: 7. This CDR3 has 14 residues. The receptor comes from a man in his late teens or twenties in good health. Some clones in this sample may be carry-over from other donors' samples. Source material: memory CD4+ T cells from PBMCs. Subset of the sample: CD45RA-negative fraction. The chain carries TRBV18 and TRBJ1-1, with 9 bases matching TRBD1. DNA of the CDR3: TGTGCCAGCTCCATAAGGACAGGGGAGACTGAAGCTTTCTTT. This translates into CASSIRTGETEAFF.